Shown below are 7 T cell receptor beta chains from a single sample sequenced in a study of neoadjuvant anti-PD-1 for oral cavity cancer. Assay used: immunoSEQ multiplex PCR; TCRdb lists only in-frame clones, some missing. The table shows under 14,000 clones, with approximately 52% occurring only once. The sample was tumor tissue, taken before nivolumab (anti-PD-1) treatment. The receptor source for this set is a person between 35 and 79 years old with oral cavity squamous cell carcinoma.

The rearrangement links TRBV18 to TRBJ2-7, with TRBD1 as a possible D gene (5 bases). Germline CDR1 is KGHSH and CDR2 is LQKENI. V shed 1 base and J shed 7 bases, with 11 bases lying between them. The CDR3 is made up of 13 amino acids. The CDR3 protein is CASSPQGSGEQYF. The CDR3 DNA follows: TGTGCCAGCTCACCACAGGGGTCTGGGGAGCAGTACTTC.

The chain combines TRBV4-3 with TRBJ2-7; TRBD1 is a possible D gene (6 bases). The germline V and J ends were trimmed by 0 bases and 2 bases, with 8 bases remaining between them. CDR1 and CDR2 (germline): LGHNA, YSLEER. There are 14 residues in the CDR3. CDR3 DNA: TGCGCCAGCAGCCAAGATAACAGGGCCTACGAGCAGTACTTC. Residues: CASSQDNRAYEQYF.

The rearrangement uses TRBV4-3 and TRBJ1-1; possibly TRBD1 for D (5 bases). V was pared by 4 bases and J by 6 bases, with 12 bases between. The CDR3 contains 13 residues. The germline V gene has CDR1 LGHNA and CDR2 YSLEER. CDR3: CASSPRGAAEAFF. CDR3 DNA: TGCGCCAGCAGCCCGAGGGGAGCTGCTGAAGCTTTCTTT.

This clone was found a few times. The chain links TRBV9 to TRBJ2-2; D is ambiguous. This CDR3 comprises 12 residues. V was pared by 3 bases and J by 3 bases, with 3 bases between. Germline V gene sequence: CDR1 SGDLS, CDR2 YYNGEE. The CDR3 reads CASSAYTGELFF. In DNA, the CDR3 is TGTGCCAGCAGCGCGTACACCGGGGAGCTGTTTTTT.

CDR3 loop: CASSQGDRDTDTQYF. CDR3 nucleotide sequence: TGCGCCAGCAGCCAGGGGGATAGGGACACAGATACGCAGTATTTT. V is TRBV4-1 and J is TRBJ2-3; D could derive from TRBD1 or TRBD2 (5 bases each). Per the germline V gene, CDR1 is MGHRA and CDR2 is YSYEKL. The V gene lost 3 bases and the J gene lost 2 bases, with 12 bases spanning the gap. CDR3 length: 15 amino acids.

This clone was seen more than once but under ten times. J is TRBJ1-3 and V is TRBV7-6; 10 nucleotides agree with TRBD1. Germline V lookup: CDR1 SGHVS, CDR2 FNYEAQ. V lost 3 bases, J lost 4 bases, and 6 bases stayed unmatched. The CDR3 sequence is 16 residues long. Here the CDR3 reads CASSFGDRGSGNTIYF. The DNA of the CDR3 is TGTGCCAGCAGCTTTGGGGACAGGGGATCCGGAAACACCATATATTTT. Combining the CDR3 with reference TRBV7-6 and TRBJ1-3 gives the whole variable domain GAGVSQSPRYKVTKRGQDVALRCDPISGHVSLYWYRQALGQGPEFLTYFNYEAQQDKSGLPNDRFSAERPEGSISTLTIQRTEQRDSAMYRCASSFGDRGSGNTIYFGEGSWLTVV.

This sequence joins TRBV4-1 and TRBJ2-1; no reliable D call. CDR3 size: 12 residues. Germline lookup yields CDR1 MGHRA and CDR2 YSYEKL. V lost 6 bases, J lost 7 bases, and 10 bases lay in between. CDR3 amino acids: CASSLSWNEQFF. CDR3 sequence (DNA): TGCGCCAGCAGTCTTTCATGGAATGAGCAGTTCTTC.